Each of the 5 T cell receptor beta chains below was sequenced from the same sample in a study of blood T cell repertoires in COVID-19. Some clones are missing from TCRdb's copy, which holds only in-frame ones; the method was immunoSEQ multiplex PCR. The data hold 150,000 to 200,000 clones, with under 90% observed a single time. Sequenced: peripheral blood. Receptors were obtained from a man aged 55 to 70 with acute or convalescent COVID-19.

The CDR3 sequence: CAYARGDNQPQHF. The CDR3 nucleotides are TGTGCCTACGCCCGGGGAGACAATCAGCCCCAGCATTTT. This chain uses TRBV6-1 with TRBJ1-5; D uncertain. The CDR3 has 13 amino acids. V was cut by 11 bases and J by 3 bases, with 14 bases left in between. CDR1 MNHNS and CDR2 SASEGT come from the germline V gene.

In its sample, this clone was seen a few times. The chain is built from TRBV5-4 and TRBJ2-3; D gene uncertain. Trimming took off 0 bases at V and 3 bases at J, with 11 bases between the two ends. Germline V gene data show CDR1 as SGHNT and CDR2 as YYREEE (reference sequence). The CDR3 totals 15 residues. The CDR3 DNA sequence: TGTGCCAGCAGCTTGGGTGTGGGCCATACAGATACGCAGTATTTT. This sequence encodes CASSLGVGHTDTQYF.

This chain joins TRBV7-2 and TRBJ2-5, with 11 bases fitting TRBD2. V trimming: 5 bases; J trimming: 2 bases; junction bases outside the gene matches: 7. CDR1 and CDR2 from the germline V gene are SGHTA and FQGNSA. CDR3 length equals 16 residues. This chain's CDR3 is CASSTRLAGPQETQYF. The CDR3 DNA reads TGTGCCAGCAGCACCCGACTAGCGGGGCCGCAAGAGACCCAGTACTTC.

The rearrangement links TRBV7-3 to TRBJ2-2; 7 bases fit TRBD2. The junction had 10 bases not matched to a gene; V was cut back by 3 bases and J by 3 bases. The CDR3 length is 17 residues. Germline values: CDR1 SGHTA, CDR2 FQGTGA. CDR3 sequence: CASSFINGGSDTGELFF. The CDR3 nucleotides read TGTGCCAGCAGCTTTATAAACGGGGGGTCGGACACCGGGGAGCTGTTTTTT.

There are a few counts of this clone. As DNA, the CDR3 is TGCGCCAGCAGCTTGGAAGTTTTGGGACAGGGGCATGGCTACACCTTC. Translating gives CASSLEVLGQGHGYTF. The rearrangement links TRBV5-1 to TRBJ1-2; the match to TRBD1 covers 10 bases. Germline-derived CDR1 and CDR2 are SGHRS and YFSETQ. V shed 0 bases, J shed 6 bases, and the junction held 8 bases outside the gene matches. The CDR3 is made up of 16 amino acids.